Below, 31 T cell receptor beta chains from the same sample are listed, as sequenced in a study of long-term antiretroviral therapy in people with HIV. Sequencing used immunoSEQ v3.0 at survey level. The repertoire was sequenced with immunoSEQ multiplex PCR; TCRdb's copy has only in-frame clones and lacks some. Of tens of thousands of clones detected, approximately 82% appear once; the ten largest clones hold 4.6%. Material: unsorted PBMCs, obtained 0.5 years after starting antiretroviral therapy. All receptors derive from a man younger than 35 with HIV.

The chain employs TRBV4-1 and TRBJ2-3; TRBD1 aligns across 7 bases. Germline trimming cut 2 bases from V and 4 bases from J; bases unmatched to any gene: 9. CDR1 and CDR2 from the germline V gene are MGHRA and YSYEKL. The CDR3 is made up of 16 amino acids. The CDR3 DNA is TGCGCCAGCAGCCAATTTATGACAGGGCCTCCAGATACGCAGTATTTT. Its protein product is CASSQFMTGPPDTQYF.

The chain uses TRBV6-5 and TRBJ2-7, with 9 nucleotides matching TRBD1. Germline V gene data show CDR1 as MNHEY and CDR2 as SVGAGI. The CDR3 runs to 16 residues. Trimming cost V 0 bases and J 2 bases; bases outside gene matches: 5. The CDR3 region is CASSYSLGTGTYEQYF. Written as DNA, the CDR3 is TGTGCCAGCAGTTACTCCCTCGGGACAGGGACCTACGAGCAGTACTTC.

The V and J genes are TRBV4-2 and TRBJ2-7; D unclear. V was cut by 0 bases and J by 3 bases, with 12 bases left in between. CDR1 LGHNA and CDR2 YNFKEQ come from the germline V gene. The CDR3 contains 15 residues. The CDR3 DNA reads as TGTGCCAGCAGCCAAGATCAAGGTAGCCACTACGAGCAGTACTTC. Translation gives CASSQDQGSHYEQYF.

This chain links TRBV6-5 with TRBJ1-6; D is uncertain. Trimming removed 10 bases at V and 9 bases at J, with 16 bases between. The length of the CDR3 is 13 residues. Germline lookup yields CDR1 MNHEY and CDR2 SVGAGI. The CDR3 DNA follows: TGTGCCACCCGGGCCCTTTCGCCTTCACCCCTCCACTTT. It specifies CATRALSPSPLHF.

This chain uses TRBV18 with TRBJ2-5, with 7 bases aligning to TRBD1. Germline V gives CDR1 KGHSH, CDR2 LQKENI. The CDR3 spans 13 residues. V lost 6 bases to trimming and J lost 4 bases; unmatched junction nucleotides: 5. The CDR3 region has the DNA TGTGCCAGCTCTACCCGACAGGGAGAGACCCAGTACTTC. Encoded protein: CASSTRQGETQYF.

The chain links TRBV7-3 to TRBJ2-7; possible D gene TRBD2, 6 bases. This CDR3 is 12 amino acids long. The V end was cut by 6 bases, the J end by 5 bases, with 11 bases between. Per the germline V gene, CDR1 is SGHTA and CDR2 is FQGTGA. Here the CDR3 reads CASSDGGDEQYF. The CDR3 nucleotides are TGTGCCAGCAGTGACGGCGGGGACGAGCAGTACTTC.

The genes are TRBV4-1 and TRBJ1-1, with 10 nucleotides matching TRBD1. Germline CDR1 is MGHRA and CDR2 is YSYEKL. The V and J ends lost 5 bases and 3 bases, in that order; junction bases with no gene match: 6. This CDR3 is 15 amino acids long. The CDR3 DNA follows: TGCGCCAGCAGCGAGATTGACAGGGGGCACACTGAAGCTTTCTTT. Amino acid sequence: CASSEIDRGHTEAFF.

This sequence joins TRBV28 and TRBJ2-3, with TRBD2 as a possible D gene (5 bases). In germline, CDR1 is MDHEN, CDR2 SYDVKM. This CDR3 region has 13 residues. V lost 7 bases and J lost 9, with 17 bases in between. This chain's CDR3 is CASTIPLADTQYF. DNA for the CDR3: TGTGCCAGCACCATCCCCCTAGCCGACACGCAGTATTTT.

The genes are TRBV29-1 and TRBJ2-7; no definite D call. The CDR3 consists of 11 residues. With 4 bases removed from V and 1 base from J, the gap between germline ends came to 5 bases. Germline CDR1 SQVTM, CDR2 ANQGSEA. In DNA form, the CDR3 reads TGCAGCGTTGTCCATTCCTACGAGCAGTACTTC. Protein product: CSVVHSYEQYF.

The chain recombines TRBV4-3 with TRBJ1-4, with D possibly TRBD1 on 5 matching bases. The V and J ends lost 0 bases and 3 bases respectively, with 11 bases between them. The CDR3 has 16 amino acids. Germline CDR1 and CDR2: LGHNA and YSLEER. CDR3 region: CASSQDQGPSNEKLFF. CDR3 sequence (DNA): TGCGCCAGCAGCCAAGATCAGGGTCCCTCTAATGAAAAACTGTTTTTT.

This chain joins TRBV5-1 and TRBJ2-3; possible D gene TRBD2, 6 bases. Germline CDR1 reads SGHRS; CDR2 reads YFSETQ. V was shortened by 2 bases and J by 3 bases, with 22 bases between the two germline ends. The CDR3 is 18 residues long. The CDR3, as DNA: TGCGCCAGCAGCTTCCCTAGGGTCGGTACGGGAGAGACAGATACGCAGTATTTT. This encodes CASSFPRVGTGETDTQYF.

Here the CDR3 DNA reads TGCAGCGTTTATGAGGTTCAGGGCTATGGCTACACCTTC. As protein: CSVYEVQGYGYTF. The J gene is TRBJ1-2, the V gene TRBV29-1; D might be TRBD1 (5 bases). Per the germline V gene, CDR1 is SQVTM and CDR2 is ANQGSEA. The V gene lost 5 bases and the J gene lost 4 bases, with 14 bases spanning the gap. This CDR3 is 13 amino acids long.

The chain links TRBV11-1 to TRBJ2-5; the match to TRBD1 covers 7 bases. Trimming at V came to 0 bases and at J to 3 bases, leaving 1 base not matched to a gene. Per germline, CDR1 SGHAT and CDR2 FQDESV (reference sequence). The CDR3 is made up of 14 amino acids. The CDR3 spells CASSLAGTEETQYF. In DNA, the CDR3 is TGTGCCAGCAGCTTAGCGGGGACAGAAGAGACCCAGTACTTC.

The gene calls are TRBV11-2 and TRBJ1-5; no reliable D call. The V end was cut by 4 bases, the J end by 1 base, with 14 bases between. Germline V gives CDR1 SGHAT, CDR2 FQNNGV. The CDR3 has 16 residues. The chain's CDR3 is CASSSFLEGSNQPQHF. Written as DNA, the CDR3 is TGTGCCAGCAGCTCATTTCTCGAGGGCAGCAATCAGCCCCAGCATTTT.

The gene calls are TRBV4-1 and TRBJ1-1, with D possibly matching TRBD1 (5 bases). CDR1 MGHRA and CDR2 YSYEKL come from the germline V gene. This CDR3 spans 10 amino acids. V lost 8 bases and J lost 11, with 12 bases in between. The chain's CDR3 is CASYGGSAFF. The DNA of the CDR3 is TGCGCCAGCTACGGGGGGTCCGCTTTCTTT.

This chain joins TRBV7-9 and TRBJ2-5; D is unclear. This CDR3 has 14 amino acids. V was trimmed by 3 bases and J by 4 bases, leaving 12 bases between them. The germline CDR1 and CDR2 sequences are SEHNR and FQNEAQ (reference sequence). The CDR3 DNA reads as TGTGCCAGCAGCTTCAACCCTCGAGGAGAGACCCAGTACTTC. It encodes CASSFNPRGETQYF.

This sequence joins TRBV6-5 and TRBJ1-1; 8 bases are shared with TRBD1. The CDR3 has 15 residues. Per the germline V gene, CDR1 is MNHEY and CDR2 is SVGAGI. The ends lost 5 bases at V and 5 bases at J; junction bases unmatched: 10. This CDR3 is CASSPPGQDSTEAFF. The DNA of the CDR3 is TGTGCCAGCAGTCCACCGGGACAGGACTCGACTGAAGCTTTCTTT.

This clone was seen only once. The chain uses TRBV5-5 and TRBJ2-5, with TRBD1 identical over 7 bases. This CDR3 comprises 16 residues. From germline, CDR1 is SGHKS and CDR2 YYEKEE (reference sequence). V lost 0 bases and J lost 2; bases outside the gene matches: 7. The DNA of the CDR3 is TGTGCCAGCAGCTTGGACAGGGGCGGTGGGCAAGAGACCCAGTACTTC. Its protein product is CASSLDRGGGQETQYF. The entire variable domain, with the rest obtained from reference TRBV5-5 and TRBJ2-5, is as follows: DAGVTQSPTHLIKTRGQQVTLRCSPISGHKSVSWYQQVLGQGPQFIFQYYEKEERGRGNFPDRFSARQFPNYSSELNVNALLLGDSALYLCASSLDRGGGQETQYFGPGTRLLVL.

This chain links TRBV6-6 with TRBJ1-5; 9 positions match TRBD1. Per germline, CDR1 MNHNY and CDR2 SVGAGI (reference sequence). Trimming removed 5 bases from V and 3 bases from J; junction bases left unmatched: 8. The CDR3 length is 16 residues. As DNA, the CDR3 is TGTGCCAGCAGTCAGTCGACAGGGGGGTACAATCAGCCCCAGCATTTT. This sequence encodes CASSQSTGGYNQPQHF.

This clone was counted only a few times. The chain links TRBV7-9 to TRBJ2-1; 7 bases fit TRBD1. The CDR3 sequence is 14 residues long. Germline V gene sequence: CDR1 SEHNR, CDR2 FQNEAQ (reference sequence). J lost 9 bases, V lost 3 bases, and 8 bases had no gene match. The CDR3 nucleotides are TGTGCCAGCAGCTTCGCTCCAGGGGGTGGTGAGCAGTTCTTC. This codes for CASSFAPGGGEQFF.

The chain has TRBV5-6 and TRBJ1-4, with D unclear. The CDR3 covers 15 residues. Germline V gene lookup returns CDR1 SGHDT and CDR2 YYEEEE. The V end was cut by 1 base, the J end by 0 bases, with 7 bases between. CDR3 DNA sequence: TGTGCCAGCAGCTTGATTGGGGCAACTAATGAAAAACTGTTTTTT. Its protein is CASSLIGATNEKLFF.

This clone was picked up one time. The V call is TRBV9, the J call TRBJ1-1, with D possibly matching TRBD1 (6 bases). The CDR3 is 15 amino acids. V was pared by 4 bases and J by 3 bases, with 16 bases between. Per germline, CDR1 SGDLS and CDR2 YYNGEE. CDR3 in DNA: TGTGCCAGCAGCCCCACAGGGACTAGGTACACTGAAGCTTTCTTT. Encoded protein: CASSPTGTRYTEAFF.

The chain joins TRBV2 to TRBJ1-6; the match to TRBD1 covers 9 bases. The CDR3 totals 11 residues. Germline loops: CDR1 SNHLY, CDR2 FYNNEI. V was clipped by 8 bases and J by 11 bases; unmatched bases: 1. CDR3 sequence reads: CASGQGPPLHF. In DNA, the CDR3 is TGTGCCAGCGGACAGGGGCCACCCCTCCACTTT. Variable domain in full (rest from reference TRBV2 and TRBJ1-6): EPEVTQTPSHQVTQMGQEVILRCVPISNHLYFYWYRQILGQKVEFLVSFYNNEISEKSEIFDDQFSVERPDGSNFTLKIRSTKLEDSAMYFCASGQGPPLHFGNGTRLTVT.

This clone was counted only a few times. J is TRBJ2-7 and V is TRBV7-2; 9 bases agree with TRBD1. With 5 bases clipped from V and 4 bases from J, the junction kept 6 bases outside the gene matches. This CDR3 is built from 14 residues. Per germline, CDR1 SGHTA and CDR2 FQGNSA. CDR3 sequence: CASSQGQGPYEQYF. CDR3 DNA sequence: TGTGCCAGCAGCCAGGGACAGGGACCGTACGAGCAGTACTTC.

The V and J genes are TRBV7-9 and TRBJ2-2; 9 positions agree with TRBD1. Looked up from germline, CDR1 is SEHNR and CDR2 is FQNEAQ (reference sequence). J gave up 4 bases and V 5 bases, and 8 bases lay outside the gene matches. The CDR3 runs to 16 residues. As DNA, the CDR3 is TGTGCCAGCAGCGGAACCGGGACAGGGCGCACCGGGGAGCTGTTTTTT. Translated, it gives CASSGTGTGRTGELFF.

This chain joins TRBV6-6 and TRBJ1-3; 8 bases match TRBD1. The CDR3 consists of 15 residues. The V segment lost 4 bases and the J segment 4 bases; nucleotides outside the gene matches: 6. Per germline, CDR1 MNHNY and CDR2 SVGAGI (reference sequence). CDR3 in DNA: TGTGCCAGCAGTTCTTACAGGGGGTCCGGAAACACCATATATTTT. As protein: CASSSYRGSGNTIYF.

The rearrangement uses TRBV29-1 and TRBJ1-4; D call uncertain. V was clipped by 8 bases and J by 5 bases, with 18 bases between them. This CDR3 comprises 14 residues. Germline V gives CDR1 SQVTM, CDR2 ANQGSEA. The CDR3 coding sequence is TGCAGCCCTAACTCAAAAAGAGGGAATGAAAAACTGTTTTTT. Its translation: CSPNSKRGNEKLFF.

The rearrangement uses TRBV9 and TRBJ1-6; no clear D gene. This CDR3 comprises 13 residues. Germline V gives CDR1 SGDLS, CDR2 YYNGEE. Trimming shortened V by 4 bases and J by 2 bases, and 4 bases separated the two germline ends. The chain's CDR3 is CASSLAYNSPLHF. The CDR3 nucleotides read TGTGCCAGCAGCCTCGCCTATAATTCACCCCTCCACTTT.

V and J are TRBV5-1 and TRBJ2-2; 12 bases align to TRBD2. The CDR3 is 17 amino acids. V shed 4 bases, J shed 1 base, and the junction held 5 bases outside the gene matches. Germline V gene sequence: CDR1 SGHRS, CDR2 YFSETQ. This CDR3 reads CASSHKTSGGNTGELFF. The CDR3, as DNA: TGCGCCAGCAGCCACAAGACTAGCGGGGGGAACACCGGGGAGCTGTTTTTT.

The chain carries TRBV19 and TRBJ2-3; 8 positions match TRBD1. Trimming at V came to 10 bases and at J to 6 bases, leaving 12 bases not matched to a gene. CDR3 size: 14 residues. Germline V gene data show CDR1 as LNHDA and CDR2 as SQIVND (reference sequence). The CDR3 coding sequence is TGTGCCATTAAGGACAGGGCGAGGGGGGATACGCAGTATTTT. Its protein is CAIKDRARGDTQYF.

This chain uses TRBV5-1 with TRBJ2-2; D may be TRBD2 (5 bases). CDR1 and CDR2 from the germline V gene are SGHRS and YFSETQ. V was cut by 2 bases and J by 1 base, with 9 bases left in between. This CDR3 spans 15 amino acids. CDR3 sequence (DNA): TGCGCCAGCAGCTTTGCGGGCCAGAACACCGGGGAGCTGTTTTTT. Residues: CASSFAGQNTGELFF.